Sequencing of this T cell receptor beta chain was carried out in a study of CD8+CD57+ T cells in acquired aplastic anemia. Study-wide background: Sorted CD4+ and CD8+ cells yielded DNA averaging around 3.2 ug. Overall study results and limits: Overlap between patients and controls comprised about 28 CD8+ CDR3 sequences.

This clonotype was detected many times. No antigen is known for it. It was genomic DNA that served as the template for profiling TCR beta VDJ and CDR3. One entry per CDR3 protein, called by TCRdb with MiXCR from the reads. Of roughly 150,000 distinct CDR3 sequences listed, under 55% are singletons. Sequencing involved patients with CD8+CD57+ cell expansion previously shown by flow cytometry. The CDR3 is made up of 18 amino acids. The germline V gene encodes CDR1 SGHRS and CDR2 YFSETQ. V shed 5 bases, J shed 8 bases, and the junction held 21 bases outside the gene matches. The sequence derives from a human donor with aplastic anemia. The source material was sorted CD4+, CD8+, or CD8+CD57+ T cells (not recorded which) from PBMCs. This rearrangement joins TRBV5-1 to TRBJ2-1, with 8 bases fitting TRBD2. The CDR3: CASRFGGAGVYPMDEQFF. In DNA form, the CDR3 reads TGCGCCAGCAGGTTCGGCGGAGCGGGAGTCTATCCAATGGATGAGCAGTTCTTC.